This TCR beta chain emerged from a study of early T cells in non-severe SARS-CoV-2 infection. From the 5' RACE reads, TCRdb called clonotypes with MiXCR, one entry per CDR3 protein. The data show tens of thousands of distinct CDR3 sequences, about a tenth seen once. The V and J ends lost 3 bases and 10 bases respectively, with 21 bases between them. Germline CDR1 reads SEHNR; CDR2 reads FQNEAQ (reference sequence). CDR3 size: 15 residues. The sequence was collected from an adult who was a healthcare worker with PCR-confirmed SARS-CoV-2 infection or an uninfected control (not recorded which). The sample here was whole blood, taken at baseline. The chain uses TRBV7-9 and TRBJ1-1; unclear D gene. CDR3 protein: CASSLIEGYLLGAFF. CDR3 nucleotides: TGTGCCAGCAGCTTGATTGAAGGTTATCTCTTAGGAGCTTTCTTT.